Listed below are T cell receptor beta chains from one sample, sequenced in a study of CD8 T cells in Susac syndrome. In TCRdb, the immunoSEQ multiplex PCR reads were re-called with MiXCR into one record per CDR3 protein. The repertoire consists of about 70,000 distinct CDR3 sequences, with around 95% occurring once and the leading ten covering approximately 0.25%. Sequencing input: CD8+ T cells from PBMCs. All receptors come from a human donor in good health. Both conserved end residues are part of each CDR3. A D gene is named only where the DNA matches it firmly. Expanded clones are given a class, and other clones once, few, many or no size at all.

d_gene: TRBD1; v_gene: TRBV3-1; j_gene: TRBJ1-1; abundance: -; CDR3aa: CASSQDGGGELDTEAFF; CDR3nt: TGTGCCAGCAGCCAAGATGGAGGGGGCGAATTGGACACTGAAGCTTTCTTT
d_gene: -; v_gene: TRBV18; j_gene: TRBJ2-3; abundance: -; CDR3aa: CASSPQFVYTDTQYF; CDR3nt: TGTGCCAGCTCACCACAATTTGTGTACACAGATACGCAGTATTTT
d_gene: TRBD1; v_gene: TRBV9; j_gene: TRBJ2-2; abundance: -; CDR3aa: CASSVVGTGFRELFF; CDR3nt: TGTGCCAGCAGCGTAGTGGGGACAGGGTTCCGGGAGCTGTTTTTT
d_gene: -; v_gene: TRBV7-9; j_gene: TRBJ1-5; abundance: -; CDR3aa: CASSSGVQPQHF; CDR3nt: TGTGCCAGCAGCTCAGGGGTTCAGCCCCAGCATTTT
d_gene: -; v_gene: TRBV29-1; j_gene: TRBJ1-2; abundance: -; CDR3aa: CSVVKGIGYGYTF; CDR3nt: TGCAGCGTTGTGAAGGGAATAGGCTATGGCTACACCTTC
d_gene: -; v_gene: TRBV6-5; j_gene: TRBJ2-5; abundance: -; CDR3aa: CASSYDRYETQYF; CDR3nt: TGTGCCAGCAGTTACGATCGATATGAGACCCAGTACTTC
d_gene: TRBD2; v_gene: TRBV11-2; j_gene: TRBJ2-5; abundance: -; CDR3aa: CASSLTPLWRGEETQYF; CDR3nt: TGTGCCAGCAGCCTCACCCCTCTCTGGCGGGGGGAAGAGACCCAGTACTTC
d_gene: -; v_gene: TRBV7-8; j_gene: TRBJ2-2; abundance: -; CDR3aa: CASSLALSGGELFF; CDR3nt: TGTGCCAGCAGCTTAGCTCTATCGGGTGGGGAGCTGTTTTTT
d_gene: TRBD1; v_gene: TRBV29-1; j_gene: TRBJ2-1; abundance: -; CDR3aa: CSVTGGSYNEQFF; CDR3nt: TGCAGCGTAACAGGGGGCTCCTACAATGAGCAGTTCTTC
d_gene: -; v_gene: TRBV4-3; j_gene: TRBJ1-2; abundance: -; CDR3aa: CASSQDRTDYGYTF; CDR3nt: TGCGCCAGCAGCCAAGACAGGACAGACTATGGCTACACCTTC
d_gene: TRBD2; v_gene: TRBV28; j_gene: TRBJ2-5; abundance: -; CDR3aa: CASSPGASGLRETQYF; CDR3nt: TGTGCCAGCAGTCCCGGCGCTAGCGGACTTCGGGAGACCCAGTACTTC
d_gene: -; v_gene: TRBV7-9; j_gene: TRBJ1-4; abundance: -; CDR3aa: CASTISGTWNEKLFF; CDR3nt: TGTGCCAGCACCATCTCCGGGACGTGGAATGAAAAACTGTTTTTT
d_gene: TRBD1; v_gene: TRBV7-9; j_gene: TRBJ1-2; abundance: -; CDR3aa: CASSPWTGRLGYGYTF; CDR3nt: TGTGCCAGCAGCCCGTGGACAGGCCGACTAGGCTATGGCTACACCTTC
d_gene: TRBD1; v_gene: TRBV7-9; j_gene: TRBJ2-1; abundance: -; CDR3aa: CASRPRDRGGNEQFF; CDR3nt: TGTGCCAGCCGCCCTCGGGACAGGGGCGGCAATGAGCAGTTCTTC
d_gene: -; v_gene: TRBV7-3; j_gene: TRBJ2-5; abundance: few; CDR3aa: CASSLGTQETQYF; CDR3nt: TGTGCCAGCAGCTTAGGCACCCAAGAGACCCAGTACTTC
d_gene: -; v_gene: TRBV6-2/TRBV6-3; j_gene: TRBJ2-1; abundance: -; CDR3aa: CASGNGNNEQFF; CDR3nt: TGTGCCAGCGGAAATGGCAATAATGAGCAGTTCTTC
d_gene: TRBD1; v_gene: TRBV19; j_gene: TRBJ1-1; abundance: -; CDR3aa: CASRQGANTEAFF; CDR3nt: TGTGCCAGTAGACAGGGGGCGAACACTGAAGCTTTCTTT
d_gene: -; v_gene: TRBV7-9; j_gene: TRBJ1-1; abundance: -; CDR3aa: CAGGKGTDTEAFF; CDR3nt: TGTGCCGGAGGGAAGGGGACGGACACTGAAGCTTTCTTT
d_gene: -; v_gene: TRBV2; j_gene: TRBJ1-5; abundance: -; CDR3aa: CASSEGDQPQHF; CDR3nt: TGTGCCAGCAGTGAGGGAGATCAGCCCCAGCATTTT
d_gene: TRBD1; v_gene: TRBV23-1; j_gene: TRBJ1-1; abundance: -; CDR3aa: CASSHSDRGVVGTEAFF; CDR3nt: TGCGCCAGCAGTCACTCGGACAGGGGGGTTGTAGGCACTGAAGCTTTCTTT
d_gene: -; v_gene: TRBV29-1; j_gene: TRBJ1-4; abundance: -; CDR3aa: CSVASSNEKLFF; CDR3nt: TGCAGCGTTGCTTCCTCTAATGAAAAACTGTTTTTT
d_gene: -; v_gene: TRBV24-1; j_gene: TRBJ2-4; abundance: once; CDR3aa: CATSDSGGGIQYF; CDR3nt: TGTGCCACCAGTGATTCTGGGGGTGGCATTCAGTACTTC
d_gene: -; v_gene: TRBV20-1; j_gene: TRBJ2-7; abundance: -; CDR3aa: CSAGNQGLSGEQYF; CDR3nt: TGCAGTGCTGGGAATCAGGGACTCAGTGGTGAGCAGTACTTC
d_gene: TRBD2; v_gene: TRBV12-3/TRBV12-4; j_gene: TRBJ2-3; abundance: -; CDR3aa: CASKPGTSGGNTQYF; CDR3nt: TGTGCCAGCAAACCAGGGACTAGCGGGGGGAATACGCAGTATTTT
d_gene: TRBD1; v_gene: TRBV20-1; j_gene: TRBJ1-5; abundance: -; CDR3aa: CSVEAGTESNQPQHF; CDR3nt: TGCAGTGTCGAAGCCGGGACAGAGAGCAATCAGCCCCAGCATTTT
d_gene: -; v_gene: TRBV27; j_gene: TRBJ2-3; abundance: -; CDR3aa: CASSLSARAAASNTQYF; CDR3nt: TGTGCCAGCAGTTTATCGGCCCGGGCAGCTGCGAGTAATACGCAGTATTTT
d_gene: -; v_gene: TRBV7-3; j_gene: TRBJ2-2; abundance: -; CDR3aa: CASSFPFHPLGGSLNTGELFF; CDR3nt: TGTGCCAGCAGCTTTCCTTTCCACCCACTTGGGGGCTCTCTTAACACCGGGGAGCTGTTTTTT
d_gene: -; v_gene: TRBV24-1; j_gene: TRBJ2-1; abundance: -; CDR3aa: CATSDSTGYLSYNEQFF; CDR3nt: TGTGCCACCAGTGATTCGACCGGCTATCTTTCCTACAATGAGCAGTTCTTC
d_gene: -; v_gene: TRBV4-1; j_gene: TRBJ2-2; abundance: -; CDR3aa: CASSQGSQGGELFF; CDR3nt: TGCGCCAGCAGCCAAGGTTCACAAGGCGGGGAGCTGTTTTTT
d_gene: -; v_gene: TRBV11-2; j_gene: TRBJ2-7; abundance: -; CDR3aa: CASSLEGPRSYEQYF; CDR3nt: TGTGCCAGCAGCTTAGAGGGACCCCGCTCCTACGAGCAGTACTTC
d_gene: -; v_gene: TRBV9; j_gene: TRBJ2-1; abundance: -; CDR3aa: CASSVDQGYNEQFF; CDR3nt: TGTGCCAGCAGCGTAGACCAGGGCTACAATGAGCAGTTCTTC
d_gene: TRBD1; v_gene: TRBV12-3/TRBV12-4; j_gene: TRBJ1-2; abundance: -; CDR3aa: CASSGSTGNYGYTF; CDR3nt: TGTGCCAGCAGTGGGTCGACAGGGAACTATGGCTACACCTTC
d_gene: TRBD1; v_gene: TRBV6-1; j_gene: TRBJ1-5; abundance: -; CDR3aa: CASSEGQGANGRQPQHF; CDR3nt: TGTGCCAGCAGTGAAGGGCAGGGGGCAAACGGGCGTCAGCCCCAGCATTTT
d_gene: -; v_gene: TRBV5-6; j_gene: TRBJ1-3; abundance: -; CDR3aa: CASSLAEGIRGNTIYF; CDR3nt: TGTGCCAGCAGCTTGGCCGAAGGAATACGCGGAAACACCATATATTTT
d_gene: -; v_gene: TRBV7-9; j_gene: TRBJ1-5; abundance: -; CDR3aa: CASSLGPSGNQPQHF; CDR3nt: TGTGCCAGCAGCTTAGGGCCTTCTGGTAATCAGCCCCAGCATTTT
d_gene: -; v_gene: TRBV7-9; j_gene: TRBJ1-2; abundance: -; CDR3aa: CASSSTPTGRYGYTF; CDR3nt: TGTGCCAGCTCCTCTACTCCTACAGGGCGGTATGGCTACACCTTC
d_gene: -; v_gene: TRBV18; j_gene: TRBJ2-1; abundance: -; CDR3aa: CASSPPPGTIQGNEQFF; CDR3nt: TGTGCCAGCTCACCACCTCCGGGAACCATCCAGGGGAATGAGCAGTTCTTC
d_gene: -; v_gene: TRBV30; j_gene: TRBJ1-1; abundance: -; CDR3aa: CAWSVSTEAFF; CDR3nt: TGTGCCTGGAGTGTGTCCACTGAAGCTTTCTTT
d_gene: -; v_gene: TRBV6-2/TRBV6-3; j_gene: TRBJ1-5; abundance: -; CDR3aa: CASNPDTVRDYNQPQHF; CDR3nt: TGTGCCAGCAATCCCGATACCGTTCGGGACTACAATCAGCCCCAGCATTTT
d_gene: -; v_gene: TRBV29-1; j_gene: TRBJ2-2; abundance: -; CDR3aa: CSVYTPNTGELFF; CDR3nt: TGCAGCGTTTACACCCCGAACACCGGGGAGCTGTTTTTT
d_gene: -; v_gene: TRBV7-3; j_gene: TRBJ1-6; abundance: -; CDR3aa: CASSPGLYNSPLHF; CDR3nt: TGTGCCAGCAGCCCAGGCTTGTATAATTCACCCCTCCACTTT
d_gene: -; v_gene: TRBV13; j_gene: TRBJ2-5; abundance: -; CDR3aa: CASSLNSETQYF; CDR3nt: TGTGCCAGCAGCTTAAATTCAGAGACCCAGTACTTC
d_gene: -; v_gene: TRBV3-1; j_gene: TRBJ1-1; abundance: once; CDR3aa: CASSQETAENTEAFF; CDR3nt: TGTGCCAGCAGCCAAGAGACAGCCGAGAACACTGAAGCTTTCTTT
d_gene: TRBD1; v_gene: TRBV2; j_gene: TRBJ1-2; abundance: -; CDR3aa: CASSEIDPGQGANGYTF; CDR3nt: TGTGCCAGCAGCGAGATAGATCCGGGACAGGGTGCAAATGGCTACACCTTC
d_gene: -; v_gene: TRBV5-8; j_gene: TRBJ1-2; abundance: -; CDR3aa: CASSLGFRGLDGYTF; CDR3nt: TGTGCCAGCAGCTTGGGATTCCGGGGACTGGATGGCTACACCTTC
d_gene: -; v_gene: TRBV28; j_gene: TRBJ2-6; abundance: once; CDR3aa: CASSLPKESGANVLTF; CDR3nt: TGTGCCAGCAGTTTACCCAAGGAGTCTGGGGCCAACGTCCTGACTTTC
d_gene: TRBD1; v_gene: TRBV23-1; j_gene: TRBJ1-1; abundance: -; CDR3aa: CASSPLLPQGAGMNTEAFF; CDR3nt: TGCGCCAGCAGTCCCCTCTTACCACAGGGGGCAGGAATGAACACTGAAGCTTTCTTT
d_gene: TRBD1; v_gene: TRBV28; j_gene: TRBJ1-1; abundance: -; CDR3aa: CASSLRTGKSEAFF; CDR3nt: TGTGCCAGCAGTTTGAGGACAGGGAAGTCTGAAGCTTTCTTT
d_gene: -; v_gene: TRBV18; j_gene: TRBJ2-1; abundance: -; CDR3aa: CASSPREGWATEEQFF; CDR3nt: TGTGCCAGCTCACCACGAGAAGGCTGGGCAACGGAGGAGCAGTTCTTC